This TCR beta chain was observed in a study of blood T cell repertoires in COVID-19 (dated by TCRdb to 2018 to 2021). With respect to the entire study: Samples covering the acute and convalescent phases of COVID-19 were provided by collaborators in the United States, Italy and Spain. The material from the prospective study consisted of cDNA or gDNA derived from T cells, B-cell-depleted T cells, or PBMCs. HLA class I and class II types, where available, came from metadata supplied by the sample provider rather than from assay-based typing. The samples were drawn from the first 160 participants of the ongoing ImmuneRACE study and from 1,254 subjects provided by 6 global collaborators. The repertoires were released in a freely available public database meant as a resource for research on the immune response to SARS-CoV-2. Deeply sampled blood TCRbeta repertoires from subjects exposed to, actively infected with, or recovered from COVID-19 were included in the dataset. Sample metadata almost always included a de-identified subject ID, COVID-19 status, age in years and sex. Study-wide conclusions, independent of this receptor: The amount of clinical and demographic metadata varied by source and participant and was provided uncurated.

Sequences MDHEN (CDR1) and SYDVKM (CDR2) are obtained from the germline V gene. The CDR3 spans 18 residues, from the cysteine through the phenylalanine. CDR3 DNA only is kept here, 54 bases in frame from base 1. Germline trimming amounts to 6 bases on V and 2 bases on J, with 14 as the count of junction bases outside the gene matches. TCRbeta CDR3 regions were amplified from genomic DNA by means of the immunoSEQ Assay, a bias-controlled multiplex PCR. Per the source publication's procedure: The number of nucleated cells in each sample was estimated by amplification of reference gene primers within the assay. To quantify the absolute abundance of each unique TCRbeta CDR3 rearrangement, sequence reads were collapsed and filtered. Productive Simpson clonality was computed per sample as the square root of Simpson's diversity index over productive rearrangements. The source is immuneACCESS, and TCRdb retained only in-frame sequences with V and J called. Part of the clones is not carried over; for the studies checked, unresolved V genes explain less than half of this, and the remainder is unexplained. V and J calls and clone size are as listed in that table; D and trimming were resolved from the DNA. Recorded for this sample are roughly 14,000 clones; roughly nine tenths of them occurred a single time. The ten largest clones capture approximately 16% of the sample.

Whole blood was collected in K2EDTA tubes by collaborating institutions according to the institutions' own protocols. For TCRbeta analysis, collaborators shipped samples as frozen whole blood, isolated PBMCs, or DNA extracted from either of those sample types. Notes on this clone: The antigen this receptor binds is unknown. No clone much larger than this one lies a single base away; base qualities are absent.

In this chain, TRBV28 is recombined with TRBJ1-5, with 9 central nucleotides matching TRBD1. The TCR sequence derives from a man aged 45-65 years with active COVID-19. Material: peripheral blood. CDR3 reads: CASRPTGGNSLGNQPQHF. The bases are TGTGCCAGCAGACCAACAGGGGGCAATTCACTCGGCAATCAGCCCCAGCATTTT.